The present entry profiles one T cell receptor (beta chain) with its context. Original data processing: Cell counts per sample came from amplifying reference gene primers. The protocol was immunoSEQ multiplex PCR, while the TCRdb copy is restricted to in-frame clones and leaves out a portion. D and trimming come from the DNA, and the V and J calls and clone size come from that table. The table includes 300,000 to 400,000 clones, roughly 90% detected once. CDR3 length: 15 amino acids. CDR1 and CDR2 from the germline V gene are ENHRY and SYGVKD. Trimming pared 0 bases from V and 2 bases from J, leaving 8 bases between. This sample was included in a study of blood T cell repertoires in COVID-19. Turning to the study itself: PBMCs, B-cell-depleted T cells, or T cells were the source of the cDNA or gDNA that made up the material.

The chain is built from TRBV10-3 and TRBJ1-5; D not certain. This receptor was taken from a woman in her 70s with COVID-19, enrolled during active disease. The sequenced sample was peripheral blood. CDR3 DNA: TGTGCCATCAGTGAGTCGGTGGGAGGCAATCAGCCCCAGCATTTT. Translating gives CAISESVGGNQPQHF.